This is a list of T cell receptor beta chains from one sample in a study of blood T cell repertoires in COVID-19. Profiled with immunoSEQ multiplex PCR; TCRdb holds only in-frame clones, not every one. This repertoire shows around 260,000 clones, about 85% found once; its top ten account for 4% to 5%. The source material was peripheral blood. Receptor source: a man in his sixties with acute or convalescent COVID-19. Both conserved end residues are part of each CDR3.

>TRBV13|TRBJ2-1
CASSTNLGGQGVNEQFF
>TRBV14|TRBJ1-3
CASSHHTISGNTIYF
>TRBV27|TRBJ1-4
CASSPTLSNEKLFF
>TRBV21-1|TRBJ2-7
CASSKEGTSGSEQYF
>TRBV6-5|TRBJ2-2
CASSYSGRLNTGELFF
>TRBV7-2|TRBJ1-5
CASSWGTGVNQPQHF
>TRBV7-2|TRBJ1-2
CASSLGLSNYGYTF
>TRBV7-9|TRBJ1-4
CASSFGQINEKLFF
>TRBV2|TRBJ1-1
CASRPPGDRSAEAFF
>TRBV19|TRBJ1-5
CASSIGGTGLGPQHF
>TRBV5-1|TRBJ2-3
CASSLGGITDTQYF
>TRBV30|TRBJ2-7
CAWSVPTSGGREQYF
>TRBV30|TRBJ1-5
CAWSQDWAQPQHF
>TRBV6-2/TRBV6-3|TRBJ2-5
CASSTGGETQYF
>TRBV21-1|TRBJ2-3
CASSAISPSGDTQYF
>TRBV30|TRBJ1-3
CAWSRDRGGNTIYF
>TRBV19|TRBJ2-5
CASSKTGGRETQYF
>TRBV2|TRBJ1-4
CASSRDTFEKLFF
>TRBV4-3|TRBJ1-6
CASSQDRAGHSPLHF
>TRBV28|TRBJ1-2
CASSLRTGGGYTF
>TRBV5-4|TRBJ2-2
CAISGLAGDVGTGELFF
>TRBV6-5|TRBJ2-1
CASRRTSGGPRFF
>TRBV28|TRBJ2-7
CASRPGQGLSYEQYF